These 22 T cell receptor beta chains came from one sample sequenced in a study of T cell changes during pregnancy in multiple sclerosis. The assay was immunoSEQ multiplex PCR, and TCRdb's table has in-frame clones only and misses some. This repertoire shows about 57,000 clones, 80% to 95% found once; its top ten account for around 0.76%. This specimen was CD4+ T cells from peripheral blood mononuclear cells, taken in the third trimester of pregnancy. The receptors were gathered from a female donor with multiple sclerosis, enrolled in a pregnancy study.

The genes are TRBV5-6 and TRBJ1-3, with D tentatively TRBD1 (5 bases). The CDR3 spans 15 residues. The ends were cut back, 4 bases at V and 2 bases at J, with 13 bases in the middle. The germline gives CDR1 SGHDT, CDR2 YYEEEE. CDR3 in DNA: TGTGCCAGCAGCCAGCTGGGGGGGGCTGGAAACACCATATATTTT. Encoded protein: CASSQLGGAGNTIYF.

This chain uses TRBV11-2 with TRBJ1-3; D gene uncertain. The length of the CDR3 is 12 residues. CDR1 is SGHAT and CDR2 is FQNNGV in the germline V gene. With 2 bases removed from V and 4 bases from J, the gap between germline ends came to 3 bases. The CDR3 protein is CASSLSGNTIYF. The CDR3 coding sequence is TGTGCCAGCAGCTTATCAGGAAACACCATATATTTT.

The chain couples TRBV19 to TRBJ1-5; 7 nucleotides line up with TRBD1. This CDR3 has 16 residues. J was trimmed by 2 bases and V by 2 bases; bases with no gene match: 6. Germline V lookup: CDR1 LNHDA, CDR2 SQIVND (reference sequence). CDR3 bases: TGTGCCAGTAGTATACAGGGGGTTCTGGGCAATCAGCCCCAGCATTTT. Translation: CASSIQGVLGNQPQHF.

The rearrangement links TRBV7-2 to TRBJ1-1; TRBD1 is a possible D gene (6 bases). Between the trimmed V and J ends, which lost 3 bases and 7 bases, there was a span of 18 bases. CDR1 and CDR2 (germline): SGHTA, FQGNSA. The CDR3 has 15 residues. The chain's CDR3 is CASSLQGSPSFEAFF. The DNA of the CDR3 is TGTGCCAGCAGCTTGCAGGGGAGCCCATCCTTTGAAGCTTTCTTT.

V is TRBV28 and J is TRBJ2-7; possibly TRBD1 for D (6 bases). Germline CDR1 reads MDHEN; CDR2 reads SYDVKM. Trimming removed 5 bases at V and 4 bases at J, with 15 bases between. The CDR3 runs 14 residues. CDR3 nucleotide sequence: TGTGCCAGCAGTATTCAGGGGAGAAGATACGAGCAGTACTTC. Translating gives CASSIQGRRYEQYF.

This chain uses TRBV7-9 with TRBJ1-2; TRBD1 agrees at 7 bases. J gave up 4 bases and V 3 bases, and 8 bases lay outside the gene matches. Germline V gene lookup returns CDR1 SEHNR and CDR2 FQNEAQ (reference sequence). The CDR3 totals 15 residues. CDR3 residues: CASSFDPGQVYGYTF. In nucleotides, the CDR3 is TGTGCCAGCAGCTTCGACCCAGGACAGGTCTATGGCTACACCTTC.

The V and J genes are TRBV18 and TRBJ1-3; no definite D call. V dropped 3 bases and J dropped 8 bases, with 8 bases sitting between them. Germline CDR1 reads KGHSH; CDR2 reads LQKENI. The CDR3 loop spans 12 amino acids. The CDR3: CASSPKGDTIYF. In DNA form, the CDR3 reads TGTGCCAGCTCACCGAAGGGAGACACCATATATTTT.

The chain combines TRBV6-1 with TRBJ1-3; 9 bases fit TRBD1. V was pared by 6 bases and J by 1 base, with 1 base of the junction left unmatched. Looked up from germline, CDR1 is MNHNS and CDR2 is SASEGT. CDR3 size: 14 residues. The CDR3 bases are TGTGCCAGCAGGGGGACAGGGTCTGGAAACACCATATATTTT. Residues: CASRGTGSGNTIYF.

The chain has TRBV10-2 and TRBJ1-6, with TRBD1 matching 9 bases. Unmatched junction bases numbered 5, after V lost 1 base and J lost 10 bases. CDR1 and CDR2 (germline): WSHSY, SAAADI. CDR3 length equals 15 residues. CDR3 protein: CASSEFTGGGSPLHF. In DNA, the CDR3 is TGCGCCAGCAGTGAGTTTACAGGGGGCGGCTCACCCCTCCACTTT.

The chain couples TRBV6-6 to TRBJ2-1; tentatively, D is TRBD2 (6 bases). V was shortened by 6 bases and J by 6 bases, with 9 bases between the two germline ends. This CDR3 is built from 12 residues. Germline V CDR1 and CDR2: MNHNY, SVGAGI (reference sequence). Here the CDR3 reads CASRAGGNEQFF. Here the CDR3 DNA reads TGTGCCAGCAGAGCGGGCGGCAATGAGCAGTTCTTC.

This chain links TRBV6-4 with TRBJ1-5; possibly TRBD1 for D (5 bases). The CDR3 has 16 amino acids. CDR1 is MRHNA and CDR2 is SNTAGT in the germline V gene. V was cut by 0 bases and J by 3 bases, with 12 bases left in between. For the CDR3, the DNA is TGTGCCAGCAGTGACTCTTCAGGGATGTTCAATCAGCCCCAGCATTTT. It translates to CASSDSSGMFNQPQHF.

The chain couples TRBV4-1 to TRBJ1-6; D perhaps matches TRBD1 (6 bases). The germline gives CDR1 MGHRA, CDR2 YSYEKL. The CDR3 has 13 amino acids. V was trimmed by 6 bases and J by 9 bases, leaving 12 bases between them. This CDR3 reads CASRAQGASPLHF. In nucleotides, the CDR3 is TGCGCCAGCAGGGCACAGGGTGCTTCACCCCTCCACTTT.

V gene TRBV7-2 combines with J gene TRBJ2-3, with D perhaps TRBD2 (5 bases). This CDR3 has 12 amino acids. The V end lost 8 bases, the J end lost 3 bases, and 9 bases lay between the germline ends. Germline V gene sequence: CDR1 SGHTA, CDR2 FQGNSA. As DNA, the CDR3 is TGTGCCAGCGGACGGGGTACAGATACGCAGTATTTT. Translated, it gives CASGRGTDTQYF.

The CDR3 reads CASSLMPGQGPNQPQHF. Here the CDR3 DNA reads TGTGCCAGCAGCTTGATGCCGGGACAGGGTCCCAATCAGCCCCAGCATTTT. The rearrangement links TRBV7-2 to TRBJ1-5; 9 nucleotides match TRBD1. Per germline, CDR1 SGHTA and CDR2 FQGNSA. V trimming: 3 bases; J trimming: 3 bases; junction bases outside the gene matches: 9. The CDR3 has 17 residues.

This clone was detected only once. The V and J genes are TRBV2 and TRBJ2-2; no reliable D call. The CDR3 spans 15 residues. Trimming took off 2 bases at V and 1 base at J, with 8 bases between the two ends. Germline V gene data show CDR1 as SNHLY and CDR2 as FYNNEI. DNA of the CDR3: TGTGCCAGCAGTGAACCCCGACAGAACACCGGGGAGCTGTTTTTT. It encodes CASSEPRQNTGELFF.

The chain joins TRBV6-6 to TRBJ1-5; D not certain. V lost 1 base and J 2 bases, leaving 9 bases between the germline ends. Per the germline V gene, CDR1 is MNHNY and CDR2 is SVGAGI (reference sequence). The CDR3 is made up of 15 amino acids. The CDR3 bases are TGTGCCAGCAGTTACTGGAAGGAGGGCAATCAGCCCCAGCATTTT. Translating gives CASSYWKEGNQPQHF.

The CDR3 protein is CASSVAIPETYNEQFF. The CDR3 DNA reads TGTGCCAGCAGCGTAGCTATACCGGAGACCTACAATGAGCAGTTCTTC. This chain joins TRBV9 and TRBJ2-1; D gene unclear. V lost 0 bases and J 2 bases, leaving 12 bases between the germline ends. The CDR3 runs 16 residues. Germline lookup yields CDR1 SGDLS and CDR2 YYNGEE.

This clone was picked up one time. This chain connects TRBV12-5 to TRBJ2-3; no definite D call. CDR3 length: 11 residues. Germline CDR1 reads LGHNT; CDR2 reads FRNRAP. V lost 6 bases and J 2 bases, leaving 3 bases between the germline ends. The CDR3 bases are TGTGCTAGTGGCTACACAGATACGCAGTATTTT. This translates into CASGYTDTQYF.

The sample holds a few counts of this clone. This chain links TRBV7-6 with TRBJ1-1; D gene unclear. Between the trimmed V and J ends, which lost 5 bases and 1 base, there was a span of 11 bases. The CDR3 is 14 amino acids. Germline loops: CDR1 SGHVS, CDR2 FNYEAQ. CDR3 sequence reads: CASSPVGGNTEAFF. The CDR3 nucleotides are TGTGCCAGCAGCCCCGTAGGCGGGAACACTGAAGCTTTCTTT.

This clone was seen only once. The V and J genes are TRBV7-9 and TRBJ1-1; D perhaps matches TRBD1 (6 bases). The V and J ends lost 6 bases and 0 bases respectively, with 14 bases between them. This CDR3 spans 15 amino acids. Germline-derived CDR1 and CDR2 are SEHNR and FQNEAQ (reference sequence). CDR3 DNA sequence: TGTGCCAGCAGACTGGGTCCAGGGGTGAACACTGAAGCTTTCTTT. This sequence encodes CASRLGPGVNTEAFF.

A single count supports this clone. The chain is built from TRBV5-8 and TRBJ1-2; perhaps TRBD1 as D (5 bases). The CDR3 extends over 13 amino acids. The germline V and J ends were trimmed by 4 bases and 3 bases, with 10 bases remaining between them. The germline V gene has CDR1 SGHTS and CDR2 YDEGEE. CDR3 in DNA: TGTGCCAGCAGCGCGGGACGGTACTATGGCTACACCTTC. Translated, it gives CASSAGRYYGYTF.

J is TRBJ1-2 and V is TRBV11-2; no definite D call. The CDR3 loop spans 13 amino acids. The germline V gene encodes CDR1 SGHAT and CDR2 FQNNGV. The V end lost 5 bases, the J end lost 7 bases, and 14 bases lay between the germline ends. This CDR3 is CASSPIRVGGYTF. In DNA, the CDR3 is TGTGCCAGCAGCCCCATCCGGGTAGGTGGCTACACCTTC.